Listed here are 18 T cell receptor beta chains from one sample, sequenced in a study of cytomegalovirus exposure and HLA in healthy donors. It was with 60 Vbeta and 13 Jbeta primers that the PCR ran. Sequencing was performed with immunoSEQ multiplex PCR; in TCRdb, only in-frame clones are kept and a portion is missing. The sample has more than 110,000 clones; roughly 78% are singletons. Material for sequencing was PBMCs. All receptors come from a man aged 25 to 45 in good health and CMV-seronegative.

The chain joins TRBV25-1 to TRBJ1-3; D is possibly TRBD1 (5 bases). CDR3 size: 15 residues. Trimming removed 5 bases at V and 0 bases at J, with 11 bases between. CDR1 is MGHDK, CDR2 SYGVNS, per germline. The CDR3 DNA is TGTGCCAGCAGTTGGGAGGGGAGCTCTGGAAACACCATATATTTT. Its translation: CASSWEGSSGNTIYF.

The rearrangement joins TRBV4-1 to TRBJ2-2; D uncertain. CDR3 size: 15 residues. Germline CDR1 is MGHRA and CDR2 is YSYEKL. The V end lost 0 bases, the J end lost 4 bases, and 9 bases lay between the germline ends. The CDR3 is CASSQEGSLTGELFF. The CDR3 region has the DNA TGCGCCAGCAGCCAAGAGGGCAGTCTCACCGGGGAGCTGTTTTTT.

The J gene is TRBJ2-1, the V gene TRBV6-1; 9 bases are a match to TRBD2. Germline V gene lookup returns CDR1 MNHNS and CDR2 SASEGT. The length of the CDR3 is 14 residues. Unmatched junction bases numbered 3, after V lost 6 bases and J lost 3 bases. CDR3 DNA: TGTGCCAGCAGGCCAGCGGGAGGCTACAATGAGCAGTTCTTC. This gives the protein CASRPAGGYNEQFF.

V usage is TRBV27 and J usage is TRBJ2-1; possible D gene TRBD1, 5 bases. There are 13 residues in the CDR3. CDR1 and CDR2 (germline): MNHEY, SMNVEV (reference sequence). Trimming pared 0 bases from V and 5 bases from J, leaving 5 bases between. The CDR3 spells CASSLSDNNEQFF. Written as DNA, the CDR3 is TGTGCCAGCAGTTTATCGGACAACAATGAGCAGTTCTTC.

The V gene is TRBV5-4, the J gene TRBJ2-3; 13 bases are shared with TRBD2. This CDR3 is built from 17 residues. The junction had 8 bases not matched to a gene; V was cut back by 4 bases and J by 3 bases. The V gene's germline CDR1 is SGHNT and CDR2 YYREEE (reference sequence). CDR3 nucleotide sequence: TGTGCCAGCAGCCTAAAGACTAGCGGGAGGATGACAGATACGCAGTATTTT. Its translation: CASSLKTSGRMTDTQYF.

The genes are TRBV28 and TRBJ1-2; unclear D gene. CDR3 length equals 14 residues. Germline V gives CDR1 MDHEN, CDR2 SYDVKM. The ends were cut back, 3 bases at V and 8 bases at J, with 16 bases in the middle. The CDR3 here is CASSFLGVGSGYTF. CDR3 in DNA: TGTGCCAGCAGTTTTCTCGGGGTAGGCTCAGGCTACACCTTC.

The rearrangement uses TRBV6-5 and TRBJ2-7, with D perhaps matching TRBD1 (6 bases). Germline-derived CDR1 and CDR2 are MNHEY and SVGAGI. V was pared by 5 bases and J by 7 bases, with 15 bases between. The CDR3 sequence is 13 residues long. CDR3 in amino acids: CASSPTGFWEQYF. The CDR3 coding sequence is TGTGCCAGCAGTCCCACAGGGTTCTGGGAGCAGTACTTC.

The chain is built from TRBV13 and TRBJ2-7, with 7 bases lining up with TRBD1. The CDR3 loop spans 15 amino acids. The J segment lost 0 bases and the V segment lost 1 base, leaving 3 bases of the junction unmatched. CDR1 and CDR2 (germline): PRHDT, FYEKMQ (reference sequence). The CDR3 loop is CASSLETGNSYEQYF. The CDR3 region has the DNA TGTGCCAGCAGCTTAGAGACAGGGAACTCCTACGAGCAGTACTTC.

The chain has TRBV7-3 and TRBJ1-3; tentatively, D is TRBD1 (6 bases). Germline values: CDR1 SGHTA, CDR2 FQGTGA. The V and J ends lost 1 base and 4 bases respectively, with 17 bases between them. The CDR3 extends over 17 amino acids. CDR3 amino acids: CASSLRPLGGTGNTIYF. The CDR3 DNA reads as TGTGCCAGCAGCTTAAGGCCCCTCGGGGGGACAGGAAACACCATATATTTT.

The chain couples TRBV6-5 to TRBJ2-7; 9 positions match TRBD1. Looked up from germline, CDR1 is MNHEY and CDR2 is SVGAGI. J was trimmed by 1 base and V by 2 bases; bases with no gene match: 6. The CDR3 totals 16 residues. The CDR3 nucleotides read TGTGCCAGCAGTTACGATCCCGGGACAGGGTCCTACGAGCAGTACTTC. This encodes CASSYDPGTGSYEQYF.

The chain joins TRBV5-1 to TRBJ1-1, with TRBD1 identical over 8 bases. The CDR3 spans 13 residues. From germline, CDR1 is SGHRS and CDR2 YFSETQ. V was clipped by 4 bases and J by 11 bases; unmatched bases: 10. This chain's CDR3 is CASSRWTGRGAFF. CDR3 in DNA: TGCGCCAGCAGCCGATGGACAGGGCGTGGGGCTTTCTTT.

This chain uses TRBV30 with TRBJ1-1, with a weak D call TRBD1 (6 bases). The CDR3 loop spans 12 amino acids. V shed 2 bases and J shed 3 bases, with 7 bases lying between them. Germline V gene lookup returns CDR1 GTSNPN and CDR2 SVGIG (reference sequence). CDR3 sequence (DNA): TGTGCCTGGAGTCCAGGGGACACTGAAGCTTTCTTT. Its translation: CAWSPGDTEAFF.

This chain connects TRBV5-1 to TRBJ2-7; perhaps TRBD2 as D (5 bases). This CDR3 is 14 amino acids long. Looked up from germline, CDR1 is SGHRS and CDR2 is YFSETQ. Trimming pared 0 bases from V and 0 bases from J, leaving 7 bases between. This chain's CDR3 is CASSLAADSYEQYF. The CDR3 bases are TGCGCCAGCAGCTTGGCAGCGGACTCCTACGAGCAGTACTTC.

This chain uses TRBV29-1 with TRBJ1-5; 7 bases fit TRBD1. Germline V lookup: CDR1 SQVTM, CDR2 ANQGSEA. This CDR3 region has 15 residues. The V and J ends lost 5 bases and 1 base, in that order; junction bases with no gene match: 8. For the CDR3, the DNA is TGCAGCGTTTTAACACCGGGACAGAGCAATCAGCCCCAGCATTTT. The encoded protein is CSVLTPGQSNQPQHF.

In its sample, this clone was seen a few times. This chain uses TRBV5-1 with TRBJ1-1; possibly TRBD1 for D (5 bases). The V and J ends lost 0 bases and 5 bases respectively, with 14 bases between them. There are 15 residues in the CDR3. CDR1 and CDR2 (germline): SGHRS, YFSETQ. CDR3 in DNA: TGCGCCAGCAGCTTGGGGGGCCCCGCCGGGACTGAAGCTTTCTTT. Translated: CASSLGGPAGTEAFF. The whole variable domain, remainder taken from reference TRBV5-1 and TRBJ1-1, is KAGVTQTPRYLIKTRGQQVTLSCSPISGHRSVSWYQQTPGQGLQFLFEYFSETQRNKGNFPGRFSGRQFSNSRSEMNVSTLELGDSALYLCASSLGGPAGTEAFFGQGTRLTVV.

As to this clone: The junction departs from the called germline gene at one end, perhaps through a read error. The gene calls are TRBV4-1 and TRBJ2-5; D gene uncertain. Germline CDR1 MGHRA, CDR2 YSYEKL. CDR3 length: 13 residues. The CDR3 region has the DNA TGCGCCAGCAGCCCCCGAAACCAGGAGACCCAGTACTTC. This encodes CASSPRNQETQYF.

The DNA of the CDR3 is TGCGCCAGCAGCCTGGGGGTGGAGAGCAATCAGCCCCAGCATTTT. It is translated as CASSLGVESNQPQHF. J is TRBJ1-5 and V is TRBV5-1, with D possibly TRBD1 on 5 matching bases. Trimming cost V 4 bases and J 1 base, with 12 bases left between them. This CDR3 contains 15 residues. CDR1 SGHRS and CDR2 YFSETQ come from the germline V gene.

The V and J genes are TRBV9 and TRBJ1-2; 9 nucleotides match TRBD1. Trimming cost V 4 bases and J 8 bases; bases outside gene matches: 3. The CDR3 extends over 12 amino acids. Germline V gene lookup returns CDR1 SGDLS and CDR2 YYNGEE. Here the CDR3 reads CASSRTGAGYTF. Here the CDR3 DNA reads TGTGCCAGCAGCAGGACAGGGGCCGGCTACACCTTC.